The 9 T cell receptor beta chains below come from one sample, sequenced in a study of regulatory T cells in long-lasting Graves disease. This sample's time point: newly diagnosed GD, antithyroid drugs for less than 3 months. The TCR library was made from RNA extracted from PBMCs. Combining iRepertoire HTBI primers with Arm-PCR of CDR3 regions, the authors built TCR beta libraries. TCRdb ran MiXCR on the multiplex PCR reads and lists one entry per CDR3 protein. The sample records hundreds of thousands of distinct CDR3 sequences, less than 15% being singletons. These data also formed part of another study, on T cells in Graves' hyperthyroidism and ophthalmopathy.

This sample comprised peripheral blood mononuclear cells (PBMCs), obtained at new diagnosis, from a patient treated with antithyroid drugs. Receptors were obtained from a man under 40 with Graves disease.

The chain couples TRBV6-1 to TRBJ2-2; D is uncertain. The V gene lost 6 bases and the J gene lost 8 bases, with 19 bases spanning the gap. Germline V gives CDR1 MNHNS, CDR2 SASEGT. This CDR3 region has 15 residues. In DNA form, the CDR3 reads TGTGCCAGCAGACCCGGGTTCACCCCCGCGGGGGAGCTGTTTTTT. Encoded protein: CASRPGFTPAGELFF.

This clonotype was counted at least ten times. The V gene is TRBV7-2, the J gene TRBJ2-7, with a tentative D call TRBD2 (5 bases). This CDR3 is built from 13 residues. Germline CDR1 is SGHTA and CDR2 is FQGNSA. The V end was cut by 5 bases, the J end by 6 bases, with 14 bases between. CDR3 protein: CASSVWTAGEQYF. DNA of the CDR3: TGTGCCAGCAGCGTCTGGACGGCGGGCGAGCAGTACTTC. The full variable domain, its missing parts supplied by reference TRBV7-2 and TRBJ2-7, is GAGVSQSPSNKVTEKGKDVELRCDPISGHTALYWYRQSLGQGLEFLIYFQGNSAPDKSGLPSDRFSAERTGGSVSTLTIQRTQQEDSAVYLCASSVWTAGEQYFGPGTRLTVT.

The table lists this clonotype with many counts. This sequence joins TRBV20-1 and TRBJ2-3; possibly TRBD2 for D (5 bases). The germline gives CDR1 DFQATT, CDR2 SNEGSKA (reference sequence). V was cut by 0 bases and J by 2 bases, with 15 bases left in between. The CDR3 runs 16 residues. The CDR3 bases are TGCAGTGCTAGAGACTTAGTTTACGGGGACACAGATACGCAGTATTTT. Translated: CSARDLVYGDTDTQYF.

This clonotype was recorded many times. The CDR3 sequence: CASSFTLRRSSGPPGYEQYF. The CDR3 nucleotides are TGTGCCAGCAGCTTCACCCTCCGGCGGTCTAGCGGCCCCCCAGGCTACGAGCAGTACTTC. This rearrangement joins TRBV11-2 to TRBJ2-7, with 7 bases fitting TRBD2. After removal of 3 bases from V and 3 bases from J, the junction contained 23 bases not matched to a gene. Per germline, CDR1 SGHAT and CDR2 FQNNGV. There are 20 residues in the CDR3. The whole variable domain, remainder taken from reference TRBV11-2 and TRBJ2-7, is EAGVAQSPRYKIIEKRQSVAFWCNPISGHATLYWYQQILGQGPKLLIQFQNNGVVDDSQLPKDRFSAERLKGVDSTLKIQPAKLEDSAVYLCASSFTLRRSSGPPGYEQYFGPGTRLTVT.

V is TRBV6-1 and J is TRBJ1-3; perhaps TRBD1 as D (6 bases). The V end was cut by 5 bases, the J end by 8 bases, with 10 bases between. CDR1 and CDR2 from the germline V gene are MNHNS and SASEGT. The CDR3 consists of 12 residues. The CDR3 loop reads CASSFRQDTIYF. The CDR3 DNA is TGTGCCAGCAGTTTCCGACAGGACACCATATATTTT.

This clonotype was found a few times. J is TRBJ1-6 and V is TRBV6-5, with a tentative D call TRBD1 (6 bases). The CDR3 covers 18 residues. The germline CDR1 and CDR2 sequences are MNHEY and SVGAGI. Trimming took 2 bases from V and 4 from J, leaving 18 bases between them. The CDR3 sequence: CASSYDPFPGAYNSPLHF. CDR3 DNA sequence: TGTGCCAGCAGTTACGACCCCTTCCCGGGGGCTTATAATTCACCCCTCCACTTT.

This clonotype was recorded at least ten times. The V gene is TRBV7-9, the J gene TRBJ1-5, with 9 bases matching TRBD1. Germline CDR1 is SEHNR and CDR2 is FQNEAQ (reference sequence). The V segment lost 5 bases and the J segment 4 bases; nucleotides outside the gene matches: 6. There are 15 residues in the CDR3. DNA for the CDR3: TGTGCCAGCAGCGCGGACAGGGGAATTAATCAGCCCCAGCATTTT. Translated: CASSADRGINQPQHF.

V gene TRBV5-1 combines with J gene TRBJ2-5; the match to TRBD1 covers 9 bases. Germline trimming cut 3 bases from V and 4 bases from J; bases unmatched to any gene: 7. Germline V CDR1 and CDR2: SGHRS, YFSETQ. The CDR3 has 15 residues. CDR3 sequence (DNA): TGCGCCAGCAGCTCCCAAGACAGGGGGGGAGAGACCCAGTACTTC. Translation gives CASSSQDRGGETQYF.

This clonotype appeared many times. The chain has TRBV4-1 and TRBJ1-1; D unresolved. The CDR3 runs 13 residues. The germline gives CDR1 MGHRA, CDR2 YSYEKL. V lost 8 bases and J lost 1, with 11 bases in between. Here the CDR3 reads CASSHPRNTEAFF. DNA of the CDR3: TGCGCCAGCTCCCACCCCAGGAACACTGAAGCTTTCTTT.